The rows below give T cell receptor beta chains drawn from one sample of a study of blood T cell repertoires in COVID-19. The protocol was immunoSEQ multiplex PCR, while the TCRdb copy is restricted to in-frame clones and leaves out a portion. Among over 300,000 clones, 70% to 90% were seen once, and the ten largest hold 5.5% to 7%. Specimen: PBMCs or T cells enriched from blood (not recorded which). These receptors all come from a woman aged 25 to 39 who had recovered from COVID-19. Each CDR3 is given with its conserved first and last residue. The order of the fields is D gene, V gene, J gene, CDR3 protein. A D gene is named only where the DNA matches it firmly.

>-|TRBV21-1|TRBJ2-1
CASTPSGTSGVGPSYNEQFF
>-|TRBV5-1|TRBJ1-2
CASSPDIANYGYTF
>-|TRBV4-2|TRBJ1-3
CASSQDIQGTTIYF
>-|TRBV4-3|TRBJ2-3
CASSQVVPGRGSRDTQYF
>TRBD2|TRBV7-2|TRBJ2-7
CASSLDSGGSYEQYF
>TRBD1|TRBV9|TRBJ1-6
CASGNPGQSNSPLHF
>TRBD1|TRBV9|TRBJ1-2
CASSVAEGGIYGYTF
>-|TRBV19|TRBJ2-3
CASNRQGNTDTQYF
>TRBD1|TRBV19|TRBJ1-3
CASSIGTGASGNTIYF
>TRBD1|TRBV9|TRBJ1-2
CASSVAVRTGGAHGYTF
>-|TRBV12-3/TRBV12-4|TRBJ1-2
CASSWAPVSGYTF
>-|TRBV4-2|TRBJ1-4
CASSRNPGLKALGGNEKLFF
>TRBD1|TRBV4-1|TRBJ1-2
CASSQDPGTGGLGYGYTF
>-|TRBV29-1|TRBJ1-1
CSGRQSNTEAFF
>TRBD1|TRBV15|TRBJ1-2
CATSRHTGAIQSYGYTF
>TRBD2|TRBV7-8|TRBJ2-1
CASSRSGGPSYNEQFF
>TRBD1|TRBV6-4|TRBJ1-2
CASSAQGDYGYTF
>TRBD1|TRBV7-3|TRBJ2-2
CASSFTGGYTGELFF
>-|TRBV19|TRBJ1-3
CASSIASSGNTIYF
>-|TRBV19|TRBJ1-1
CASSEMNTEAFF
>TRBD1|TRBV6-2/TRBV6-3|TRBJ1-5
CASSYSGTGGGNQPQHF
>TRBD1|TRBV13|TRBJ1-5
CASSSGPDRVNQPQHF
>-|TRBV7-2|TRBJ1-1
CASSLRGTNTEAFF
>-|TRBV2|TRBJ2-7
CASGGAEQYF
>-|TRBV18|TRBJ1-3
CASSPLDISPGNTIYF
>-|TRBV2|TRBJ1-2
CASSGARVGGGYGYTF
>-|TRBV7-9|TRBJ1-3
CASSLKRDGNSGNTIYF
>-|TRBV15|TRBJ1-1
CATSRGQEGTEAFF